The rows below give T cell receptor beta chains drawn from one sample of a study of shared clonotypes between healthy human individuals. Assay: immunoSEQ multiplex PCR; the TCRdb copy retains only in-frame clones and omits some. This table has fewer than 1 million clones, roughly 96% appearing once. The material sequenced was naive CD8+ T cells sorted from blood. The source of these receptors is a man under 40 in good health. CDR3s include the opening cysteine and the closing phenylalanine or tryptophan. The D gene is left open where the match is weak. Only some rows state a clone size, as once, few, many or a class for expanded clones.

>TRBD1|TRBJ2-3|TRBV28|once
CASSFDRGVTDTQYF
TGTGCCAGCAGCTTCGACAGGGGAGTCACAGATACGCAGTATTTT
>-|TRBJ2-6|TRBV6-6|-
CASSYDRSGANVLTF
TGTGCCAGCAGTTACGATAGGTCTGGGGCCAACGTCCTGACTTTC
>-|TRBJ2-5|TRBV7-9|once
CASSLTGTSKDTQYF
TGTGCCAGCAGCCTAACCGGGACGTCCAAAGATACCCAGTACTTC
>-|TRBJ2-1|TRBV5-5|-
CASIEDEQFF
TGTGCCAGCATTGAGGATGAGCAGTTCTTC
>-|TRBJ2-7|TRBV27|-
CASSLSPLSWDEQYF
TGTGCCAGCAGTTTATCGCCCCTGTCGTGGGACGAGCAGTACTTC
>TRBD1|TRBJ2-1|TRBV7-9|-
CASSRKQGARFNEQFF
TGTGCCAGCAGCCGAAAACAGGGGGCGCGGTTTAACGAGCAGTTCTTC
>-|TRBJ1-5|TRBV28|-
CASSSPITRTDYNQPQHF
TGTGCCAGCAGTTCCCCGATTACCCGGACAGATTACAATCAGCCCCAGCATTTT
>TRBD1|TRBJ2-7|TRBV2|-
CASTSYTGTGEGEQYF
TGTGCCAGCACCTCCTACACCGGGACAGGCGAGGGAGAGCAGTACTTC
>TRBD2|TRBJ2-1|TRBV28|-
CASSPHPRWTSGRAGYNEQFF
TGTGCCAGCAGTCCACATCCCCGCTGGACTAGCGGGAGGGCCGGTTACAATGAGCAGTTCTTC
>-|TRBJ2-5|TRBV6-1|-
CASSGREGTTQETQYF
TGTGCCAGCAGTGGGAGGGAAGGCACAACTCAAGAGACCCAGTACTTC
>TRBD1|TRBJ1-2|TRBV5-1|-
CASSPGQGRYGYTF
TGCGCCAGCAGCCCCGGACAGGGACGCTATGGCTACACCTTC
>-|TRBJ1-1|TRBV7-9|-
CASSARTVVDTEAFF
TGTGCCAGCAGCGCAAGGACAGTCGTTGACACTGAAGCTTTCTTT
>TRBD2|TRBJ2-3|TRBV7-9|-
CASSLALAGVDTQYF
TGTGCCAGCAGCTTAGCATTAGCGGGAGTGGATACGCAGTATTTT
>-|TRBJ1-5|TRBV5-6|once
CASSSKTKGDQPQHF
TGTGCCAGCAGCTCTAAAACAAAAGGGGATCAGCCCCAGCATTTT
>TRBD1|TRBJ1-1|TRBV29-1|-
CSGGQGPSNTEAFF
TGCAGCGGTGGACAGGGGCCGTCGAACACTGAAGCTTTCTTT
>TRBD1|TRBJ1-4|TRBV7-9|-
CASSSLDRGGEKLFF
TGTGCCAGCAGCTCCCTGGACAGGGGCGGCGAAAAACTGTTTTTT
>TRBD1|TRBJ2-1|TRBV7-2|once
CASSFPGQGNEQFF
TGTGCCAGCAGCTTTCCGGGACAGGGAAATGAGCAGTTCTTC
>-|TRBJ1-2|TRBV7-9|-
CASNGGTGTQHPRSGGYTF
TGTGCCAGCAATGGGGGAACAGGGACCCAACACCCCCGATCGGGTGGCTACACCTTC
>-|TRBJ2-7|TRBV6-6|-
CATTDRWISSYEQYF
TGTGCCACTACGGACCGATGGATTAGCTCCTACGAGCAGTACTTC
>TRBD2|TRBJ2-3|TRBV7-3|-
CASSSVAGGPVDTQYF
TGTGCCAGCAGCTCTGTAGCGGGAGGGCCTGTAGATACGCAGTATTTT
>TRBD1|TRBJ2-5|TRBV6-5|-
CASTGQGETQYF
TGTGCCAGCACCGGACAGGGGGAGACCCAGTACTTC
>-|TRBJ1-1|TRBV7-9|once
CASSSGLTEAFF
TGTGCCAGCAGCTCGGGGCTCACTGAAGCTTTCTTT
>-|TRBJ1-2|TRBV27|-
CASGLQSTADGYTF
TGTGCCAGCGGACTACAGAGCACGGCAGATGGCTACACCTTC
>-|TRBJ2-7|TRBV9|-
CASSVGGTYEQYF
TGTGCCAGCAGCGTAGGAGGGACCTACGAGCAGTACTTC
>-|TRBJ2-7|TRBV7-9|-
CASSRDYEQYF
TGTGCCAGCAGCCGGGACTACGAGCAGTACTTC
>TRBD2|TRBJ2-5|TRBV15|-
CATSSSGTSGDPTQYF
TGTGCCACCAGCAGTTCCGGGACTAGCGGCGACCCGACCCAGTACTTC
>-|TRBJ2-6|TRBV30|once
CAWSPGAGANVLTF
TGTGCCTGGAGTCCAGGGGCTGGGGCCAACGTCCTGACTTTC
>-|TRBJ2-3|TRBV14|-
CASSQELADTQYF
TGTGCCAGCAGCCAGGAGCTTGCAGATACGCAGTATTTT
>-|TRBJ1-1|TRBV25-1|-
CASNSGPAYTEAFF
-
>TRBD1|TRBJ2-2|TRBV5-4|-
CASSTAGQGTTGELFF
TGTGCCAGCAGCACCGCGGGACAGGGAACCACCGGGGAGCTGTTTTTT
>TRBD1|TRBJ2-7|TRBV28|-
CASSLTRQGVYEQYF
TGTGCCAGCAGTCTAACCCGACAGGGTGTCTACGAGCAGTACTTC
>TRBD1|TRBJ2-7|TRBV7-9|once
CASSTRGQAYEQYF
TGTGCCAGCAGCACACGAGGACAGGCCTACGAGCAGTACTTC
>-|TRBJ1-2|TRBV28|-
CASRPVGGRRDGYTF
TGTGCCAGCAGACCCGTCGGGGGGCGTAGGGATGGCTACACCTTC
>TRBD2|TRBJ2-7|TRBV7-9|-
CASSLVGDYSYEQYF
TGTGCCAGCAGCTTAGTAGGGGACTATTCCTACGAGCAGTACTTC
>-|TRBJ2-7|TRBV6-4|-
CASTRDGYEQYF
TGTGCCAGCACACGGGACGGCTACGAGCAGTACTTC
>-|TRBJ2-1|TRBV30|-
CAWNAMSSQSDEQFF
TGTGCCTGGAATGCAATGTCGTCCCAGAGCGATGAGCAGTTCTTC
>-|TRBJ2-7|TRBV29-1|-
CSVASPTGYEQYF
TGCAGCGTTGCCAGTCCTACAGGTTACGAGCAGTACTTC
>-|TRBJ2-7|TRBV7-6|-
CASSPHPGYEQYF
TGTGCCAGCAGCCCCCATCCCGGGTACGAGCAGTACTTC
>-|TRBJ2-7|TRBV15|-
CATRGLGPYEQYF
TGTGCCACCAGAGGACTCGGACCATACGAGCAGTACTTC
>-|TRBJ1-2|TRBV28|-
CASSSHRNYGYTF
TGTGCCAGCAGTTCACACCGCAACTATGGCTACACCTTC
>-|TRBJ2-7|TRBV7-9|-
CASSPLRGAISYEQYF
TGTGCCAGCAGCCCCCTTAGGGGGGCAATCTCCTACGAGCAGTACTTC
>-|TRBJ2-2|TRBV2|-
CASSEFRGVAGELFF
TGTGCCAGCAGTGAGTTCAGGGGAGTGGCCGGGGAGCTGTTTTTT
>TRBD2|TRBJ2-1|TRBV7-9|-
CASSRLTASGRGYNEQFF
TGTGCCAGCAGCAGACTTACAGCTAGCGGGAGGGGATACAATGAGCAGTTCTTC
>-|TRBJ2-2|TRBV15|-
CATSRSWTGELFF
TGTGCCACCAGCAGATCCTGGACCGGGGAGCTGTTTTTT
>-|TRBJ2-2|TRBV29-1|-
CSVPDSRPRNTGELFF
TGCAGCGTTCCGGACAGCCGCCCTCGGAACACCGGGGAGCTGTTTTTT
>TRBD2|TRBJ2-7|TRBV4-1|-
CASSQGSGLREQYF
TGCGCCAGCAGCCAAGGTAGCGGGCTTAGGGAGCAGTACTTC